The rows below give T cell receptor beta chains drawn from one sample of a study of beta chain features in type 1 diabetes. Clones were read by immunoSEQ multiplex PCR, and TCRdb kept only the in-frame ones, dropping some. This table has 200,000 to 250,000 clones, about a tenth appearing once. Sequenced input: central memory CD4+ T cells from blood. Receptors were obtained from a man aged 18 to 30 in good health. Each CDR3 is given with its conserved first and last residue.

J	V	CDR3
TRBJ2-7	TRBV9	CASSVEGSSLYF
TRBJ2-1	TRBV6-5	CASSYSGTRNNEQFF
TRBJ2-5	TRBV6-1	CARVSGPQETQYF
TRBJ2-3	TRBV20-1	CLGGNPDTQYF
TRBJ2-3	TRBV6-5	CATRSRTDTQYF
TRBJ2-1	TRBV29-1	CSVEVGAGGTFNEQFF
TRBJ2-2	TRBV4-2	CASSPDLFANTGELFF
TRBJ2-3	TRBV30	CACWGLALMGTQYF
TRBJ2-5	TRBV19	CASSSRTGGQETQYF
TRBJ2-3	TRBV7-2	CASSPLASLTQYF
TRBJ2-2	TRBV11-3	CASSPGTSGWSNTGELFF
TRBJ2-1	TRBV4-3	CASSPGYTPYNEQFF
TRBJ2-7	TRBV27	CASSPRLAGIYEQYF
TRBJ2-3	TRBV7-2	CASNEKTDTQYF
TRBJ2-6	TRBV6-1	CASSEIRSSGANVLTF
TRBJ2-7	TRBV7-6	CASSPRTGAGHEQYF
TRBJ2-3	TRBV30	CAWSGDRGPGDTQYF
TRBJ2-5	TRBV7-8	CASDRRWSQETQYF
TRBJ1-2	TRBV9	CASSEETSNYGYTF
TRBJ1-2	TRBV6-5	CASSYSGDGGYTF
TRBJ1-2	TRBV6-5	CASSEQGQTLGYTF
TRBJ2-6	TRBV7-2	CASSLDGGSGANVLTF
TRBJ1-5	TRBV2	CASSAGNQPQHF
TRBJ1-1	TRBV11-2	CASTSRGRPNTEAFF
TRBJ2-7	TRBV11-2	CASSLWLRGEQYF
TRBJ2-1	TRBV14	CASSQLAGGLNEQFF
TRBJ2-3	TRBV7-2	CAARDRPTDTQYF
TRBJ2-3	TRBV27	CASSFGATRGTYRTDTQYF
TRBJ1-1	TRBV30	CAWSVRMNTEAFF
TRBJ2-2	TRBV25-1	CASSELWGGTGELFF
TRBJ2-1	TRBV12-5	CASGSAGGAPHNEQFF
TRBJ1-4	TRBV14	CASSRRRGVTNEKLFF
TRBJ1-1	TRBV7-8	CASSLEGNTEAFF
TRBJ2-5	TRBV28	CASGLRETQYF